The 2 T cell receptor beta chains below were found in one sample sequenced in a study of T cell responses to AZD1222 COVID-19 vaccine. Sequenced by immunoSEQ multiplex PCR; TCRdb stores in-frame clones only, minus some. Of 75,000 to 100,000 clones in the sample, 89% were seen once. The sequencing here drew on peripheral blood, taken on day 0 of AZD1222 vaccination. These receptor sequences come from an adult in good health.

The rearrangement joins TRBV11-3 to TRBJ1-1; D ambiguous. The CDR3 covers 13 residues. Germline CDR1 is SGHNT and CDR2 is YENEEA. Trimming took 5 bases from V and 1 from J, leaving 8 bases between them. The CDR3 DNA sequence: TGTGCCAGCAGCCCGCATGAGAACACTGAAGCTTTCTTT. This encodes CASSPHENTEAFF.

V and J are TRBV3-1 (or the pseudogene TRBV3-2) and TRBJ1-2; D call uncertain. The V gene lost 1 base and the J gene lost 10 bases, with 13 bases spanning the gap. Looked up from germline, CDR1 is LGHDT and CDR2 is YNNKEL (reference sequence). CDR3 size: 13 residues. Here the CDR3 DNA reads TGTGCCAGCAGCCAAGTACCGGAGGGCTTCTACACCTTC. Protein product: CASSQVPEGFYTF.